These 29 T cell receptor beta chains originate from one sample sequenced in a study of shared clonotypes between healthy human individuals. The table came from immunoSEQ multiplex PCR; TCRdb's copy has only in-frame clones and leaves some out. This table has some 2,100,000 clones, about 93% appearing once. Terminally differentiated effector memory CD45RA+ cells were left out of the naive CD8 fraction, which was CD45RO-negative and positively selected for CCR7. Sequencing was performed on naive CD8+ T cells from PBMCs. The receptors were gathered from a man in his late teens or twenties in good health. Some clones in this sample may be carry-over from other donors' samples.

In this sample, this clone turned up a few times. Other DNA sequences in this specimen translate into the identical CDR3. Written as DNA, the CDR3 is TGTGCCAGTAGTGGGACTAGCGGGAGTTACAATGAGCAGTTCTTC. Translated, it gives CASSGTSGSYNEQFF. The chain uses TRBV19 and TRBJ2-1; 14 bases are a match to TRBD2. Germline V CDR1 and CDR2: LNHDA, SQIVND (reference sequence). V trimming: 5 bases; J trimming: 4 bases; junction bases outside the gene matches: 1. This CDR3 is built from 15 residues. The complete variable domain, with remaining parts taken from reference TRBV19 and TRBJ2-1, reads DGGITQSPKYLFRKEGQNVTLSCEQNLNHDAMYWYRQDPGQGLRLIYYSQIVNDFQKGDIAEGYSVSREKKESFPLTVTSAQKNPTAFYLCASSGTSGSYNEQFFGPGTRLTVL.

The chain is built from TRBV7-2 and TRBJ2-2; no reliable D call. Germline lookup yields CDR1 SGHTA and CDR2 FQGNSA. The CDR3 has 15 residues. V lost 2 bases and J lost 8, with 15 bases in between. In nucleotides, the CDR3 is TGTGCCAGCAGCTTAACGGCCACTCCCGCTGGGGAGCTGTTTTTT. Amino acids: CASSLTATPAGELFF.

The rearrangement joins TRBV4-2 to TRBJ2-1, with D perhaps assigned TRBD1 or TRBD2 (5 bases each). The CDR3 is 13 residues long. The V gene lost 4 bases and the J gene lost 15 bases, with 19 bases spanning the gap. Germline values: CDR1 LGHNA, CDR2 YNFKEQ. The CDR3 sequence: CASSPGEGTRPFF. For the CDR3, the DNA is TGTGCCAGCAGCCCCGGAGAAGGGACCCGTCCGTTCTTC.

V usage is TRBV5-6 and J usage is TRBJ2-7; D tentatively reads TRBD1 or TRBD2 (5 bases each). The germline CDR1 and CDR2 sequences are SGHDT and YYEEEE. Trimming pared 4 bases from V and 1 base from J, leaving 15 bases between. This CDR3 spans 15 amino acids. The CDR3 reads CASSQGTGFSYEQYF. CDR3 nucleotide sequence: TGTGCCAGCAGCCAAGGGACGGGGTTTTCCTACGAGCAGTACTTC. Full variable domain (missing parts from reference TRBV5-6 and TRBJ2-7): DAGVTQSPTHLIKTRGQQVTLRCSPKSGHDTVSWYQQALGQGPQFIFQYYEEEERQRGNFPDRFSGHQFPNYSSELNVNALLLGDSALYLCASSQGTGFSYEQYFGPGTRLTVT.

The V gene is TRBV19, the J gene TRBJ2-1; tentatively, D is TRBD1 or TRBD2 (6 bases each). The CDR3 totals 16 residues. V was trimmed by 1 base and J by 4 bases, leaving 14 bases between them. Germline CDR1 and CDR2: LNHDA and SQIVND (reference sequence). The CDR3 region has the DNA TGTGCCAGTAGTATAGGGCTAGGGGGGTTGTACAATGAGCAGTTCTTC. As protein: CASSIGLGGLYNEQFF.

This clone appeared once. The chain has TRBV4-3 and TRBJ2-2, with 8 nucleotides matching TRBD2. The germline V gene has CDR1 LGHNA and CDR2 YSLEER. The CDR3 is made up of 16 amino acids. Losses at the gene ends were 1 base for V and 4 bases for J; bases not matched to a gene: 5. CDR3 sequence: CASSQAPREGTGELFF. The CDR3 DNA reads as TGCGCCAGCAGCCAAGCCCCCCGGGAGGGCACCGGGGAGCTGTTTTTT.

This chain connects TRBV7-2 to TRBJ1-5; no reliable D call. V was clipped by 5 bases and J by 3 bases, with 11 bases between them. The CDR3 contains 14 residues. The germline V gene encodes CDR1 SGHTA and CDR2 FQGNSA. The CDR3 DNA sequence: TGTGCCAGCAGCCTGGCCGGGATCAATCAGCCCCAGCATTTT. Protein: CASSLAGINQPQHF.

This clone has just one count. The V and J genes are TRBV4-1 and TRBJ2-7; tentatively, D is TRBD1 or TRBD2 (5 bases each). Germline lookup yields CDR1 MGHRA and CDR2 YSYEKL. The CDR3 runs 14 residues. Trimming shortened V by 0 bases and J by 3 bases, and 9 bases separated the two germline ends. CDR3 loop: CASSQDGDGYEQYF. The CDR3, as DNA: TGCGCCAGCAGCCAAGACGGGGACGGCTACGAGCAGTACTTC.

The chain combines TRBV7-3 with TRBJ2-1, with a tentative D call TRBD1 (6 bases). V lost 5 bases and J lost 3, with 14 bases in between. The CDR3 has 15 residues. Germline assignment: CDR1 SGHTA and CDR2 FQGTGA. CDR3 DNA: TGTGCCAGCAGCCCGGGACAAATTTACTACAATGAGCAGTTCTTC. Its protein product is CASSPGQIYYNEQFF. Looking up the rest from reference TRBV7-3 and TRBJ2-1 gives the full variable domain: GAGVSQTPSNKVTEKGKYVELRCDPISGHTALYWYRQSLGQGPEFLIYFQGTGAADDSGLPNDRFFAVRPEGSVSTLKIQRTERGDSAVYLCASSPGQIYYNEQFFGPGTRLTVL.

The V and J genes are TRBV6-5 and TRBJ2-1; D ambiguous. Per germline, CDR1 MNHEY and CDR2 SVGAGI. This CDR3 has 14 residues. V lost 1 base and J 7 bases, leaving 11 bases between the germline ends. The CDR3 protein is CASSYYPDPNEQFF. CDR3 DNA sequence: TGTGCCAGCAGTTACTACCCGGACCCAAATGAGCAGTTCTTC.

This clone has only one observation. The genes are TRBV27 and TRBJ2-5; no reliable D call. This CDR3 contains 14 residues. Trimming shortened V by 7 bases and J by 0 bases, and 12 bases separated the two germline ends. The germline V gene encodes CDR1 MNHEY and CDR2 SMNVEV (reference sequence). CDR3 DNA: TGTGCCAGCACCTCTCTGTCGGACCAAGAGACCCAGTACTTC. It is translated as CASTSLSDQETQYF.

V and J are TRBV7-9 and TRBJ2-7, with 9 bases identical to TRBD2. The CDR3 has 14 amino acids. After removal of 5 bases from V and 3 bases from J, the junction contained 5 bases not matched to a gene. Germline CDR1 reads SEHNR; CDR2 reads FQNEAQ (reference sequence). The CDR3 nucleotides read TGTGCCAGCAGCACCCCTAGCGGGAACTACGAGCAGTACTTC. Residues: CASSTPSGNYEQYF.

As concerns this clone: Other DNA sequences in this specimen translate into the identical CDR3. The rearrangement links TRBV9 to TRBJ1-2; D is perhaps TRBD1 (5 bases). This CDR3 has 14 amino acids. Trimming took 0 bases from V and 1 from J, leaving 7 bases between them. The V gene's germline CDR1 is SGDLS and CDR2 YYNGEE. The CDR3 DNA follows: TGTGCCAGCAGCGTAGGGGACCGTAACTATGGCTACACCTTC. It is translated as CASSVGDRNYGYTF.

V usage is TRBV28 and J usage is TRBJ2-1; TRBD2 aligns across 10 bases. The CDR3 sequence is 13 residues long. Germline V gene sequence: CDR1 MDHEN, CDR2 SYDVKM. The CDR3 loop reads CRAGGRSYNEQFF. The CDR3 bases are TGTAGAGCGGGAGGGCGCTCCTACAATGAGCAGTTCTTC. The whole variable domain, filled in from reference TRBV28 and TRBJ2-1, reads DVKVTQSSRYLVKRTGEKVFLECVQDMDHENMFWYRQDPGLGLRLIYFSYDVKMKEKGDIPEGYSVSREKKERFSLILESASTNQTSMYLCRAGGRSYNEQFFGPGTRLTVL.

The V gene is TRBV28, the J gene TRBJ1-1, with D unclear. Germline values: CDR1 MDHEN, CDR2 SYDVKM. Trimming shortened V by 2 bases and J by 0 bases, and 13 bases separated the two germline ends. This CDR3 is 16 amino acids long. The CDR3 DNA follows: TGTGCCAGCAGTTTAGGGCAGCTAAGCATGAACACTGAAGCTTTCTTT. This codes for CASSLGQLSMNTEAFF. Complete variable domain (other parts from reference TRBV28 and TRBJ1-1): DVKVTQSSRYLVKRTGEKVFLECVQDMDHENMFWYRQDPGLGLRLIYFSYDVKMKEKGDIPEGYSVSREKKERFSLILESASTNQTSMYLCASSLGQLSMNTEAFFGQGTRLTVV.

V is TRBV28 and J is TRBJ2-7; weak D call: TRBD1 (5 bases). Germline V CDR1 and CDR2: MDHEN, SYDVKM. The CDR3 spans 16 residues. Trimming cost V 6 bases and J 0 bases, with 18 bases left between them. CDR3 sequence: CASSSLTDTISYEQYF. As DNA, the CDR3 is TGTGCCAGCAGCTCTTTGACAGATACCATCTCCTACGAGCAGTACTTC.

This rearrangement joins TRBV27 to TRBJ2-7; D call uncertain. Germline CDR1 reads MNHEY; CDR2 reads SMNVEV (reference sequence). This CDR3 is 13 amino acids long. Trimming stripped 6 bases from V and 4 bases from J, with 13 bases between. The CDR3 nucleotides are TGTGCCAGCAGCTCCTACGGTGGGTACGAGCAGTACTTC. This gives the protein CASSSYGGYEQYF.

The chain uses TRBV19 and TRBJ2-2; TRBD2 might be the D (5 bases). V shed 1 base and J shed 0 bases, with 12 bases lying between them. Germline V CDR1 and CDR2: LNHDA, SQIVND (reference sequence). The CDR3 length is 17 residues. CDR3 amino acids: CASSIGGSGPNTGELFF. The CDR3 DNA sequence: TGTGCCAGTAGTATAGGCGGAAGCGGACCGAACACCGGGGAGCTGTTTTTT.

The V gene is TRBV7-9, the J gene TRBJ2-6; D not certain. Germline V CDR1 and CDR2: SEHNR, FQNEAQ (reference sequence). V was cut by 3 bases and J by 1 base, with 13 bases left in between. This CDR3 contains 17 residues. The CDR3 here is CASSFSPLGSGANVLTF. The CDR3 DNA sequence: TGTGCCAGCAGCTTCTCCCCGTTGGGGTCTGGGGCCAACGTCCTGACTTTC. Full variable domain (outside the CDR3, taken from reference TRBV7-9 and TRBJ2-6): DTGVSQNPRHKITKRGQNVTFRCDPISEHNRLYWYRQTLGQGPEFLTYFQNEAQLEKSRLLSDRFSAERPKGSFSTLEIQRTEQGDSAMYLCASSFSPLGSGANVLTFGAGSRLTVL.

V usage is TRBV28 and J usage is TRBJ1-5; 11 positions agree with TRBD1. The CDR3 has 15 residues. Germline V gene data show CDR1 as MDHEN and CDR2 as SYDVKM. V lost 6 bases to trimming and J lost 5 bases; unmatched junction nucleotides: 6. This chain's CDR3 is CASRTRTGGDQPQHF. The CDR3 nucleotides are TGTGCCAGCAGAACCAGGACAGGGGGCGATCAGCCCCAGCATTTT.

This chain uses TRBV7-9 with TRBJ2-1, with 11 positions matching TRBD1. Trimming at V came to 5 bases and at J to 9 bases, leaving 12 bases not matched to a gene. Germline CDR1 is SEHNR and CDR2 is FQNEAQ (reference sequence). There are 16 residues in the CDR3. This CDR3 is CASSPMSGQGASEQFF. The CDR3 DNA is TGTGCCAGCAGCCCTATGTCAGGACAGGGGGCATCTGAGCAGTTCTTC.

This chain links TRBV6-5 with TRBJ2-3; D is perhaps TRBD2 (5 bases). The CDR3 consists of 15 residues. The germline V gene has CDR1 MNHEY and CDR2 SVGAGI. V dropped 0 bases and J dropped 4 bases, with 11 bases sitting between them. The CDR3 region is CASSYSGEGADTQYF. CDR3 DNA: TGTGCCAGCAGTTACTCCGGAGAGGGCGCAGATACGCAGTATTTT.

This clone was detected only once. The chain joins TRBV4-1 to TRBJ2-4, with unresolved D. The germline CDR1 and CDR2 sequences are MGHRA and YSYEKL. The CDR3 is made up of 18 amino acids. With 3 bases removed from V and 1 base from J, the gap between germline ends came to 19 bases. CDR3 residues: CASSQGLHLDRAKNIQYF. The CDR3 DNA follows: TGCGCCAGCAGCCAGGGCCTCCATCTGGACCGCGCCAAAAACATTCAGTACTTC.

V gene TRBV5-1 combines with J gene TRBJ2-3; D may be TRBD2 (6 bases). In germline, CDR1 is SGHRS, CDR2 YFSETQ. There are 18 residues in the CDR3. V was cut by 7 bases and J by 2 bases, with 26 bases left in between. The CDR3 sequence: CASGRTQRRDGITDTQYF. In DNA, the CDR3 is TGCGCCAGCGGCCGAACCCAAAGGAGGGACGGAATCACAGATACGCAGTATTTT.

This clone has just a few counts. The chain carries TRBV5-1 and TRBJ2-3; the match to TRBD2 covers 7 bases. Germline V gene data show CDR1 as SGHRS and CDR2 as YFSETQ. V was clipped by 0 bases and J by 1 base; unmatched bases: 5. The CDR3 spans 16 residues. The CDR3 coding sequence is TGCGCCAGCAGCTTGGAGTGGCTAGCGGGCACAGATACGCAGTATTTT. It is translated as CASSLEWLAGTDTQYF.

This clone was recorded once. CDR3 in amino acids: CASSEEGGSYNEQFF. In DNA, the CDR3 is TGCGCCAGCAGTGAGGAGGGGGGGTCCTACAATGAGCAGTTCTTC. The gene calls are TRBV10-2 and TRBJ2-1; D is perhaps TRBD2 (7 bases). Between the trimmed V and J ends, which lost 2 bases and 1 base, there was a span of 9 bases. The CDR3 covers 15 residues. Germline V lookup: CDR1 WSHSY, CDR2 SAAADI.

This chain connects TRBV7-9 to TRBJ2-2, with D maybe TRBD2 (5 bases). Germline CDR1 reads SEHNR; CDR2 reads FQNEAQ (reference sequence). The CDR3 is made up of 11 amino acids. V shed 8 bases and J shed 11 bases, with 12 bases lying between them. This CDR3 is CASLGGLELFF. DNA for the CDR3: TGTGCCAGCCTGGGCGGACTCGAGCTGTTTTTT.

This clone has just a few counts. The chain is built from TRBV29-1 and TRBJ1-2; 10 bases map to TRBD1. The CDR3 totals 14 residues. Germline lookup yields CDR1 SQVTM and CDR2 ANQGSEA. After removal of 6 bases from V and 4 bases from J, the junction contained 8 bases not matched to a gene. In DNA form, the CDR3 reads TGCAGCGTAGGGACAGGGGAGGCTAGCTATGGCTACACCTTC. It encodes CSVGTGEASYGYTF. The full variable domain, in which reference TRBV29-1 and TRBJ1-2 provide the parts outside the CDR3, is SAVISQKPSRDICQRGTSLTIQCQVDSQVTMMFWYRQQPGQSLTLIATANQGSEATYESGFVIDKFPISRPNLTFSTLTVSNMSPEDSSIYLCSVGTGEASYGYTFGSGTRLTVV.

This clone was recorded only once. The chain recombines TRBV5-8 with TRBJ2-7; no firm D call. V lost 2 bases, J lost 0 bases, and 18 bases lay in between. The CDR3 has 17 residues. Germline CDR1 reads SGHTS; CDR2 reads YDEGEE. The CDR3 bases are TGTGCCAGCAGCTTCAGACTCCGTCTTGCAGGCTCCTACGAGCAGTACTTC. Translated, it gives CASSFRLRLAGSYEQYF.